The following is a TCR beta chain sequence with its context. The germline V and J ends were trimmed by 3 bases and 3 bases, with 9 bases remaining between them. The CDR3 runs 13 residues. From germline, CDR1 is SGDLS and CDR2 YYNGEE. These data are taken from a study of blood T cell repertoires in COVID-19. Turning to the study itself: Sources were T cells, B-cell-depleted T cells, or PBMCs; the material itself was cDNA or gDNA.

Clones were read by immunoSEQ multiplex PCR, and TCRdb kept only the in-frame ones, dropping some. The profile shows about 210,000 clones, about nine tenths of them singletons. The sequence derives from a woman between 35 and 50 years old with acute COVID-19. This chain links TRBV9 with TRBJ2-5; D is undetermined. What was sequenced was PBMCs or T cells enriched from blood (not recorded which). CDR3 residues: CASSATFKETQYF. CDR3 coding DNA: TGTGCCAGCAGCGCGACATTTAAAGAGACCCAGTACTTC.